These 9 T cell receptor beta chains were sequenced from one sample in a study of shared clonotypes between healthy human individuals. Profiled with immunoSEQ multiplex PCR; TCRdb holds only in-frame clones, not every one. This table has about 2 million clones, 90% to 95% appearing once. Sequencing was performed on naive CD4+ T cells sorted from blood. Subset denoted: CD45RA+ positively selected. These receptors were obtained from a man aged 18 to 29 in good health.

The chain has TRBV5-1 and TRBJ1-3; maybe TRBD1 (5 bases). This CDR3 has 15 amino acids. Germline V gene data show CDR1 as SGHRS and CDR2 as YFSETQ. V was pared by 0 bases and J by 4 bases, with 11 bases between. The CDR3 spells CASSLGGDTGNTIYF. The CDR3, as DNA: TGCGCCAGCAGCTTGGGAGGGGATACCGGAAACACCATATATTTT.

This clone has just one count. In the same sample, other DNA sequences code for this CDR3. The chain employs TRBV4-1 and TRBJ2-5, with unresolved D. Trimming removed 3 bases at V and 5 bases at J, with 10 bases between. This CDR3 comprises 13 residues. CDR1 and CDR2 from the germline V gene are MGHRA and YSYEKL. The chain's CDR3 is CASSQAVVETQYF. The CDR3 bases are TGCGCCAGCAGCCAGGCTGTCGTGGAGACCCAGTACTTC.

Of note for this clone: Other DNA sequences in this sample translate to the same CDR3. The chain employs TRBV9 and TRBJ1-3; no clear D gene. The ends were cut back, 3 bases at V and 2 bases at J, with 3 bases in the middle. Looked up from germline, CDR1 is SGDLS and CDR2 is YYNGEE. The CDR3 loop spans 12 amino acids. The CDR3 loop reads CASSAPGNTIYF. For the CDR3, the DNA is TGTGCCAGCAGCGCCCCTGGAAACACCATATATTTT. Full variable domain (outside the CDR3, taken from reference TRBV9 and TRBJ1-3): DSGVTQTPKHLITATGQRVTLRCSPRSGDLSVYWYQQSLDQGLQFLIQYYNGEERAKGNILERFSAQQFPDLHSELNLSSLELGDSALYFCASSAPGNTIYFGEGSWLTVV.

V gene TRBV11-2 combines with J gene TRBJ2-1; unclear D gene. V was trimmed by 5 bases and J by 0 bases, leaving 11 bases between them. The length of the CDR3 is 15 residues. CDR1 and CDR2 from the germline V gene are SGHAT and FQNNGV. CDR3 in amino acids: CASSISLGSYNEQFF. For the CDR3, the DNA is TGTGCCAGCAGCATCAGTCTAGGCTCCTACAATGAGCAGTTCTTC. The full variable domain, with the rest looked up from reference TRBV11-2 and TRBJ2-1, is EAGVAQSPRYKIIEKRQSVAFWCNPISGHATLYWYQQILGQGPKLLIQFQNNGVVDDSQLPKDRFSAERLKGVDSTLKIQPAKLEDSAVYLCASSISLGSYNEQFFGPGTRLTVL.

This clone was found once. V is TRBV5-1 and J is TRBJ2-1; 11 nucleotides agree with TRBD2. The V segment lost 3 bases and the J segment 0 bases; nucleotides outside the gene matches: 5. In germline, CDR1 is SGHRS, CDR2 YFSETQ. This CDR3 contains 17 residues. In DNA form, the CDR3 reads TGCGCCAGCAGCTACGGGACTAGCGGTAGCTCCTACAATGAGCAGTTCTTC. This gives the protein CASSYGTSGSSYNEQFF.

The CDR3 loop is CAIRSDSATNEKLFF. The CDR3 DNA reads as TGTGCCATCAGGTCCGACAGTGCAACTAATGAAAAACTGTTTTTT. J is TRBJ1-4 and V is TRBV10-3; D possibly corresponds to TRBD1 (5 bases). The V gene lost 6 bases and the J gene lost 0 bases, with 11 bases spanning the gap. From germline, CDR1 is ENHRY and CDR2 SYGVKD. The CDR3 has 15 residues.

The CDR3 region is CASSLVRGGRVDTQYF. The CDR3 DNA reads TGTGCCAGCAGCTTAGTTAGAGGCGGGAGGGTAGATACGCAGTATTTT. The V call is TRBV11-2, the J call TRBJ2-3; 9 bases map to TRBD2. The CDR3 extends over 16 amino acids. Germline CDR1 reads SGHAT; CDR2 reads FQNNGV. The V segment lost 1 base and the J segment 5 bases; nucleotides outside the gene matches: 7.

This chain uses TRBV7-2 with TRBJ1-1; the match to TRBD1 covers 9 bases. Per the germline V gene, CDR1 is SGHTA and CDR2 is FQGNSA. This CDR3 contains 17 residues. With V trimmed by 1 base and J by 5 bases, 11 bases remained unmatched. The CDR3 loop is CASSLDGTGLIWTEAFF. The CDR3 coding sequence is TGTGCCAGCAGCTTAGACGGGACAGGGTTAATTTGGACTGAAGCTTTCTTT.

The V call is TRBV4-1, the J call TRBJ1-4; TRBD1 matches at 9 bases. The CDR3 is made up of 16 amino acids. Germline lookup yields CDR1 MGHRA and CDR2 YSYEKL. The ends lost 0 bases at V and 7 bases at J; junction bases unmatched: 6. The CDR3 is CASSQDHRGLGEKLFF. In nucleotides, the CDR3 is TGCGCCAGCAGCCAAGATCACAGGGGGCTAGGTGAAAAACTGTTTTTT.